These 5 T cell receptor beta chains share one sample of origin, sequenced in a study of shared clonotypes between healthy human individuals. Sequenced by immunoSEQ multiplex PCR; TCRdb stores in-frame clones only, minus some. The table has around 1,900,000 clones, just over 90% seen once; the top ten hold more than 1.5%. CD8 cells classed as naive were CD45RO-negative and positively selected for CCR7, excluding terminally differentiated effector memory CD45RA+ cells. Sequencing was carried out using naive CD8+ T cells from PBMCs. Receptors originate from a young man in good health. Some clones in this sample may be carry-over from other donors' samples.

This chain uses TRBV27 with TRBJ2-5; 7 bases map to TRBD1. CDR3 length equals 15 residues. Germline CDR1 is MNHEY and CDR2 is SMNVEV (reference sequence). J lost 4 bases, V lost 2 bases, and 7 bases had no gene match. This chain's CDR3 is CASSLDGTAGETQYF. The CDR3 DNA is TGTGCCAGCAGTTTAGACGGGACAGCCGGAGAGACCCAGTACTTC.

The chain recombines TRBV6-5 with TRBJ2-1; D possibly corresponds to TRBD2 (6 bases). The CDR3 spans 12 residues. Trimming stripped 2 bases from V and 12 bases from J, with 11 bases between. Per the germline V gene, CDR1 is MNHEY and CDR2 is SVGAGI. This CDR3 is CASSYGGSVQFF. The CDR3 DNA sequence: TGTGCCAGCAGTTACGGGGGGTCGGTGCAGTTCTTC.

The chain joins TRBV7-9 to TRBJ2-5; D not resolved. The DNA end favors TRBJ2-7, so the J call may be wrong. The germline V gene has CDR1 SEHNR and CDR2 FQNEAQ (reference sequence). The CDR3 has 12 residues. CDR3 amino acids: CASSLEYYEQYF. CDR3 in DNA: TGTGCCAGCAGCTTAGAATACTACGAGCAGTACTTC.

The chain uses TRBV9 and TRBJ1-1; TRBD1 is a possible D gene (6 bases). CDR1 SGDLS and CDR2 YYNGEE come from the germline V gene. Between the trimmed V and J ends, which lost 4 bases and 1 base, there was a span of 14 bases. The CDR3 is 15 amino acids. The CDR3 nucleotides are TGTGCCAGCAGCCCTTTACAGGGTGGGAACACTGAAGCTTTCTTT. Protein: CASSPLQGGNTEAFF.

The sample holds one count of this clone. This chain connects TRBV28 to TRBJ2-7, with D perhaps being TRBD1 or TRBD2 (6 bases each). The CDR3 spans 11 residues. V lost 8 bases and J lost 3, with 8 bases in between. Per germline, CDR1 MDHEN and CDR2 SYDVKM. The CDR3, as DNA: TGTGCCAGCGGGGGGCACTACGAGCAGTACTTC. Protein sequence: CASGGHYEQYF.